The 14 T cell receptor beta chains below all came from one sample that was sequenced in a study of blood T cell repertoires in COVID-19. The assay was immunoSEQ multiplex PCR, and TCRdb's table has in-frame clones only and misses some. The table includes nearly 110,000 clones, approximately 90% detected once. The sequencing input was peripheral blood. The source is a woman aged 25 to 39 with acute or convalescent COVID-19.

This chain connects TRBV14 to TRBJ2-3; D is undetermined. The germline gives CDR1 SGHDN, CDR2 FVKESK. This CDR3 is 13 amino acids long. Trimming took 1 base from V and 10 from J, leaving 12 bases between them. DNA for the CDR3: TGTGCCAGCAGCCAAGGTCGACTCACCCCGCAGTATTTT. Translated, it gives CASSQGRLTPQYF. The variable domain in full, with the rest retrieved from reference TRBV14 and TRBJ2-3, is EAGVTQFPSHSVIEKGQTVTLRCDPISGHDNLYWYRRVMGKEIKFLLHFVKESKQDESGMPNNRFLAERTGGTYSTLKVQPAELEDSGVYFCASSQGRLTPQYFGPGTRLTVL.

CDR3 in DNA: TGTGCCAGCAGAGGCCAGGGACAGGGAGGCTACGAGCAGTACTTC. Its translation: CASRGQGQGGYEQYF. The V call is TRBV7-9, the J call TRBJ2-7; the match to TRBD1 covers 9 bases. Trimming removed 6 bases from V and 3 bases from J; junction bases left unmatched: 9. Germline CDR1 and CDR2: SEHNR and FQNEAQ (reference sequence). The CDR3 sequence is 15 residues long.

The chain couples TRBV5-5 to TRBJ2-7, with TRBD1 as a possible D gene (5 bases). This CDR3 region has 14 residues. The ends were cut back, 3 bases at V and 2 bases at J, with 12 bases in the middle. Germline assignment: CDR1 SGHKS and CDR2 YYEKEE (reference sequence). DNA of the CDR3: TGTGCCAGCAGCTCCCAGGGATTGCCCTACGAGCAGTACTTC. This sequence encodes CASSSQGLPYEQYF.

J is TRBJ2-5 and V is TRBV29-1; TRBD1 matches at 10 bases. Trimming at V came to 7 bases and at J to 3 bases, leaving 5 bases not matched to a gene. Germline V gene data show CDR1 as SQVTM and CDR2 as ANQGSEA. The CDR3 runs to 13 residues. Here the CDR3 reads CSGTTGGEETQYF. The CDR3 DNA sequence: TGCAGCGGTACGACAGGGGGCGAAGAGACCCAGTACTTC.

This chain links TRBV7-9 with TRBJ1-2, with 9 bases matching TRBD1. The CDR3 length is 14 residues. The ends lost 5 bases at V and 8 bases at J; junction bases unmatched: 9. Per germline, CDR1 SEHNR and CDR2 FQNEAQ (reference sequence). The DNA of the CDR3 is TGTGCCAGCAGCGCTGGGGACAGGGTCTTAGGCTACACCTTC. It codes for CASSAGDRVLGYTF.

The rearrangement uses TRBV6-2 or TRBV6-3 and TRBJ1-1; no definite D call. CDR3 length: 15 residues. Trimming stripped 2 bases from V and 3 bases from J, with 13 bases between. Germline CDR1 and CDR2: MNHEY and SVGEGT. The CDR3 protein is CASSYGQRGDTEAFF. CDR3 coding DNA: TGTGCCAGCAGTTACGGTCAACGCGGGGACACTGAAGCTTTCTTT.

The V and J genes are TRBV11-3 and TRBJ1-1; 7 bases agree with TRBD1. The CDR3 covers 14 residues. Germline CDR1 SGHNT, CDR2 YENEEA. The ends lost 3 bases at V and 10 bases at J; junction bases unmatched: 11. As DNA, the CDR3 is TGTGCCAGCAGCTTCCCAGGGGGAAGGGTTGGAGCTTTCTTT. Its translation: CASSFPGGRVGAFF.

CDR3 residues: CASTPGQGGKGNQPQHF. The CDR3, as DNA: TGTGCCTCTACCCCGGGACAGGGGGGAAAGGGAAATCAGCCCCAGCATTTT. V gene TRBV10-3 combines with J gene TRBJ1-5, with TRBD1 identical over 11 bases. The junction had 16 bases not matched to a gene; V was cut back by 11 bases and J by 4 bases. The CDR3 totals 17 residues. Germline CDR1 reads ENHRY; CDR2 reads SYGVKD.

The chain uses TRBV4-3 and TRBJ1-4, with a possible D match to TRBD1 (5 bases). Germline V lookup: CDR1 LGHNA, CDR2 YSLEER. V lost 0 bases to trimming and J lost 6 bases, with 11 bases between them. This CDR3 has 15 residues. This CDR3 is CASSQEPGDYEKLFF. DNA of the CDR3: TGCGCCAGCAGCCAAGAACCGGGGGATTATGAAAAACTGTTTTTT.

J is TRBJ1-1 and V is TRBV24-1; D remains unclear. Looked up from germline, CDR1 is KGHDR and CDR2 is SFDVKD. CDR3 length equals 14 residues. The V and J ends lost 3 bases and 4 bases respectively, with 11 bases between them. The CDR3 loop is CATSDARGSTEAFF. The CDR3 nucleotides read TGTGCCACCAGTGATGCCAGAGGCAGCACTGAAGCTTTCTTT.

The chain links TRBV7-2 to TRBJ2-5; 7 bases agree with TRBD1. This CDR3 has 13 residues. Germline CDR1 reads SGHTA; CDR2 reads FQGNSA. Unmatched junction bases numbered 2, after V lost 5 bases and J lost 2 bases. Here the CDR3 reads CASSRGQQETQYF. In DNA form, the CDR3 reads TGTGCCAGCAGCCGGGGACAGCAAGAGACCCAGTACTTC.

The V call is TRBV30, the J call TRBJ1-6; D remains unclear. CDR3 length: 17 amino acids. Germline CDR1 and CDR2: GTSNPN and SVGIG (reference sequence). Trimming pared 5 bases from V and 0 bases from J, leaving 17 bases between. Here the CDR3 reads CAWLVWEGSSYNSPLHF. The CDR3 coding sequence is TGTGCCTGGCTGGTTTGGGAGGGCAGCTCCTATAATTCACCCCTCCACTTT.

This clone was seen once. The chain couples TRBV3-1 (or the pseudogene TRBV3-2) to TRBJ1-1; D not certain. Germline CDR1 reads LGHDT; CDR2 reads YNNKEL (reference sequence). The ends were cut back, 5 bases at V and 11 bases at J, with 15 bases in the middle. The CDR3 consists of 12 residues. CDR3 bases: TGTGCCAGCAGCACTCCAGTTTCAGGTGCTTTCTTT. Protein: CASSTPVSGAFF.

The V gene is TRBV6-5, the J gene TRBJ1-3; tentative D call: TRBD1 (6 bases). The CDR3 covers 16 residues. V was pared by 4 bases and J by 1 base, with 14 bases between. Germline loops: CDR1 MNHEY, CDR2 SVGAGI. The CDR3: CASSSIQGISGNTIYF. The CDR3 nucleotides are TGTGCCAGCAGTTCTATTCAGGGGATATCTGGAAACACCATATATTTT.